This T cell receptor beta chain was retrieved from a study of technical replicates of blood from a handful of donors. The table came from immunoSEQ multiplex PCR; TCRdb's copy has only in-frame clones and leaves some out. The sample includes tens of thousands of clones, roughly 94% seen only once; the top ten take around 0.41%. CDR1 is SGHVS, CDR2 FNYEAQ, per germline. The CDR3 length is 15 residues. J gave up 4 bases and V 3 bases, and 5 bases lay outside the gene matches. The clonotype was recovered from a human donor in good health. The chain couples TRBV7-6 to TRBJ2-2; the match to TRBD1 covers 7 bases. Sequenced sample: T cells isolated from PBMCs. The CDR3 loop reads CASSFRDRSTGELFF. The CDR3 DNA reads as TGTGCCAGCAGCTTTCGGGACAGATCCACCGGGGAGCTGTTTTTT.